The subject of this entry is one T cell receptor beta chain. What it binds is not known. Trimming removed 1 base at V and 0 bases at J, with 7 bases between. The CDR3 is 13 amino acids. CDR1 SQVTM and CDR2 ANQGSEA come from the germline V gene. Treatment defined: approximately nine-day PBMC culture with coronavirus spike peptide pools or control peptides (ViraFEST assay). Sequenced with the Oncomine TCR Beta short-read assay was DNA taken from cultured CD4+ T cells. TCRdb processed the PCR reads anew with MiXCR; each CDR3 protein has one entry. The sample holds about 14,000 distinct CDR3 sequences; roughly 30% are singletons and the top ten take 10% to 13%. This record comes from a study of vaccination and CD4 T cells after COVID-19. Across the whole study: A median of approximately 96 days (range 35 to 161) separated diagnosis from post-COVID sampling. SARS-CoV-2, HCoV-NL63, HCoV-OC43 and HCoV-229E supplied the overlapping spike peptides used to stimulate cells.

The receptor comes from a human donor who had recovered from COVID-19. The genes are TRBV29-1 and TRBJ2-7; D uncertain. Specimen: CD4+ T cells from blood, cultured in vitro, collected after SARS-CoV-2 vaccination. The CDR3 region has the DNA TGCAGCGTTGAAGGCGAGTACTCCTACGAGCAGTACTTC. Its protein product is CSVEGEYSYEQYF.